The 8 T cell receptor beta chains below all came from one sample that was sequenced in a study of T cell clonality in common variable immunodeficiency. TCRdb's table, derived via immunoSEQ multiplex PCR, lists solely in-frame clones and lacks some. The sample was found to contain some 21,000 clones, and every one recurs. Overall study results and limits: In common variable immunodeficiency, TCR beta chains reportedly carried fewer deletions and N-nucleotide insertions.

Antigen specificity for these receptors is unknown. Sample: peripheral blood mononuclear cells. These receptors were taken from a human donor with common variable immunodeficiency.

This clone was seen ten or more times. The read is 3 residues too short to cover the CDR3 end, so that end is filled in from the germline J gene. Other nucleotide sequences in the sample specify the same CDR3. The rearrangement uses TRBV20-1 and TRBJ1-1; 10 bases are a match to TRBD1. The CDR3 has 13 residues. Germline CDR1 and CDR2: DFQATT and SNEGSKA (reference sequence). After removal of 7 bases from V and 1 base from J, the junction contained 3 bases not matched to a gene. CDR3 DNA, as far as it was read: TGCAGTGAGACAGGGGGCAGGAACACTGAA. Translation: CSETGGRNTE. The full CDR3 protein is CSETGGRNTEAFF.

As to this clone: The CDR3 goes on 3 residues after the read ends, and that part is filled in from the germline J gene. The chain joins TRBV30 to TRBJ1-3; 7 bases map to TRBD1. After removal of 0 bases from V and 0 bases from J, the junction contained 2 bases not matched to a gene. Looked up from germline, CDR1 is GTSNPN and CDR2 is SVGIG (reference sequence). The CDR3 spans 15 residues. CDR3 region: CAWSVGQDSGNTIYF. The sequenced CDR3 bases are TGTGCCTGGAGTGTTGGACAGGACTCTGGAAACACC.

In its sample, this clone was seen many times. The read finishes 3 residues shy of the CDR3 end, and the germline J gene is used to complete it. The sample holds other DNA sequences that translate to the same CDR3. The chain couples TRBV30 to TRBJ1-1; D ambiguous. CDR3 length: 11 residues. Per the germline V gene, CDR1 is GTSNPN and CDR2 is SVGIG (reference sequence). The covered CDR3 bases are TGTGCCTGGAGTGTACTGTTCGAA. This sequence encodes CAWSVLFE. The CDR3 in its entirety is CAWSVLFEAFF. The full variable domain, its missing parts supplied by reference TRBV30 and TRBJ1-1, is SQTIHQWPATLVQPVGSPLSLECTVEGTSNPNLYWYRQAAGRGLQLLFYSVGIGQISSEVPQNLSASRPQDRQFILSSKKLLLSDSGFYLCAWSVLFEAFFGQGTRLTVV.

This clone was observed many times. The read comes to an end 3 residues before the CDR3 does, leaving the germline J gene to fill in the end. The V call is TRBV4-1, the J call TRBJ1-1, with TRBD1 matching 8 bases. Germline CDR1 reads MGHRA; CDR2 reads YSYEKL. The junction had 13 bases not matched to a gene; V was cut back by 3 bases and J by 4 bases. The CDR3 extends over 17 amino acids. The CDR3 is CASSQILIGQGFTEAFF. Incomplete CDR3 DNA: TGCGCCAGCAGCCAGATTCTAATTGGACAGGGCTTCACTGAA.

In its sample, this clone was seen many times. Read data end 3 residues before the CDR3 end; the end is taken from the germline J gene. The rearrangement uses TRBV29-1 and TRBJ2-7, with D perhaps TRBD1 (6 bases). The CDR3 runs 12 residues. With 7 bases removed from V and 5 bases from J, the gap between germline ends came to 15 bases. The germline gives CDR1 SQVTM, CDR2 ANQGSEA. The CDR3 DNA, read in part, is TGCAGCGCTACCACAGGGATCCACGAG. It encodes CSATTGIHE. The complete CDR3 reads CSATTGIHEQYF.

A note on this clone: The missing CDR3 end, 3 residues past where the read stops, is filled in from the germline J gene. V usage is TRBV2 and J usage is TRBJ2-6; possible D gene TRBD1, 6 bases. Trimming removed 6 bases from V and 0 bases from J, with 12 bases in between. CDR1 and CDR2 (germline): SNHLY, FYNNEI. The CDR3 is 16 amino acids. The sequenced CDR3 bases are TGTGCCAGCAGACCGGGACACCACTCTGGGGCCAACGTC. Protein: CASRPGHHSGANV. In full, the CDR3 reads CASRPGHHSGANVLTF. Full variable domain (outside the CDR3, taken from reference TRBV2 and TRBJ2-6): EPEVTQTPSHQVTQMGQEVILRCVPISNHLYFYWYRQILGQKVEFLVSFYNNEISEKSEIFDDQFSVERPDGSNFTLKIRSTKLEDSAMYFCASRPGHHSGANVLTFGAGSRLTVL.

Of note for this clone: The read terminates 3 residues ahead of where the CDR3 ends, so the germline J gene completes it. This chain connects TRBV30 to TRBJ1-5; 8 nucleotides match TRBD1. With V trimmed by 2 bases and J by 6 bases, 15 bases remained unmatched. CDR3 length equals 17 residues. Per germline, CDR1 GTSNPN and CDR2 SVGIG (reference sequence). CDR3 DNA, as far as it was read: TGTGCCTGGAGTAAGGGGACAGGATTTCCCCAATCTCAGCCC. Residues: CAWSKGTGFPQSQP. The full CDR3 is CAWSKGTGFPQSQPQHF.

This clone was observed a few times. This chain's CDR3 is CASAQGGNEKLFF. The DNA read from the CDR3 is TGTGCCAGTGCTCAGGGAGGTAATGAAAAA. V and J are TRBV19 and TRBJ1-4, with D maybe TRBD1 (5 bases). The read comes to an end 3 residues before the CDR3 does, leaving the germline J gene to fill in the end. The CDR3 is made up of 13 amino acids. Trimming took 8 bases from V and 4 from J, leaving 11 bases between them. Per germline, CDR1 LNHDA and CDR2 SQIVND (reference sequence).